These 26 T cell receptor beta chains originate from one sample sequenced in a study of cytomegalovirus exposure and HLA in healthy donors. The PCR had 60 Vbeta and 13 Jbeta primers. Data came from immunoSEQ multiplex PCR; TCRdb stores just in-frame clones and leaves some out. Among roughly 180,000 clones, roughly 81% were seen once, and the ten largest hold 4.8%. Sequencing used PBMCs. The receptors originated from a girl under 18 in good health and CMV-seropositive.

In regard to this clone: Other DNA sequences in the sample encode the same CDR3. As DNA, the CDR3 is TGTGCCAGCAGTGACAGGGCGAACACTGAAGCTTTCTTT. The encoded protein is CASSDRANTEAFF. The chain employs TRBV6-5 and TRBJ1-1; 7 positions agree with TRBD1. Losses at the gene ends were 5 bases for V and 1 base for J; bases not matched to a gene: 1. The CDR3 extends over 13 amino acids. Germline loops: CDR1 MNHEY, CDR2 SVGAGI.

This clone was seen a handful of times. This sequence joins TRBV4-2 and TRBJ1-4, with 11 bases fitting TRBD1. The CDR3 is 15 residues long. With 4 bases clipped from V and 5 bases from J, the junction kept 3 bases outside the gene matches. The germline V gene has CDR1 LGHNA and CDR2 YNFKEQ. The DNA of the CDR3 is TGTGCCAGCAGCCTTAGGGACAGGGGGAATGAAAAACTGTTTTTT. The encoded protein is CASSLRDRGNEKLFF.

V is TRBV15 and J is TRBJ2-5; TRBD2 is a possible D gene (6 bases). V shed 3 bases and J shed 7 bases, with 12 bases lying between them. This CDR3 is built from 13 residues. The germline gives CDR1 LNHNV, CDR2 YYDKDF (reference sequence). CDR3 in amino acids: CATSRGGPGTQYF. The CDR3 bases are TGTGCCACCAGCAGGGGGGGTCCTGGGACCCAGTACTTC. Supplemented by reference TRBV15 and TRBJ2-5, the full variable domain reads DAMVIQNPRYQVTQFGKPVTLSCSQTLNHNVMYWYQQKSSQAPKLLFHYYDKDFNNEADTPDNFQSRRPNTSFCFLDIRSPGLGDTAMYLCATSRGGPGTQYFGPGTRLLVL.

The chain carries TRBV11-3 and TRBJ2-5; tentatively, D is TRBD1 (5 bases). The DNA matches TRBJ2-7 better at its end, which makes the J call doubtful. This CDR3 region has 12 residues. Germline CDR1 SGHNT, CDR2 YENEEA. CDR3 sequence reads: CASSSQGYEQYF. The CDR3 region has the DNA TGTGCCAGCAGCTCGCAGGGCTACGAGCAGTACTTC.

To note about this clone: At one end, the junction sequence differs from germline, possibly due to a read error. The genes are TRBV7-7 and TRBJ2-1, with D unclear. Germline-derived CDR1 and CDR2 are SSHAT and FNYEAQ (reference sequence). CDR3 length equals 13 residues. CDR3 amino acids: CASSSGQANEQFF. The CDR3 region has the DNA TGTGCTAGCAGCTCCGGTCAAGCTAATGAGCAGTTCTTC.

The chain is built from TRBV27 and TRBJ1-1; a possible D gene is TRBD1 (5 bases). This CDR3 has 13 amino acids. V lost 8 bases and J 5 bases, leaving 15 bases between the germline ends. The V gene's germline CDR1 is MNHEY and CDR2 SMNVEV (reference sequence). The CDR3 region is CASLSGIRTEAFF. Here the CDR3 DNA reads TGTGCCAGCCTATCAGGGATTCGAACTGAAGCTTTCTTT.

The chain carries TRBV7-9 and TRBJ1-3; D gene uncertain. V was shortened by 1 base and J by 4 bases, with 5 bases between the two germline ends. Germline V gene sequence: CDR1 SEHNR, CDR2 FQNEAQ (reference sequence). The CDR3 runs to 13 residues. CDR3 sequence: CASSLVLGNTIYF. CDR3 coding DNA: TGTGCCAGCAGCTTAGTTCTCGGAAACACCATATATTTT.

This clone showed up just once. The rearrangement uses TRBV5-8 and TRBJ1-1; D uncertain. Germline lookup yields CDR1 SGHTS and CDR2 YDEGEE. The V gene lost 5 bases and the J gene lost 4 bases, with 21 bases spanning the gap. CDR3 length equals 16 residues. The CDR3 DNA reads as TGTGCCAGCAGTCCCGTTTTTTTAAGCCAACCCACTGAAGCTTTCTTT. It specifies CASSPVFLSQPTEAFF.

The chain links TRBV5-6 to TRBJ2-3; TRBD1 might be the D (6 bases). There are 16 residues in the CDR3. Deletions cut 5 bases from V and 0 bases from J, with 16 bases between. Germline V gene sequence: CDR1 SGHDT, CDR2 YYEEEE. CDR3 region: CASRDLRGRSTDTQYF. In DNA, the CDR3 is TGTGCCAGCAGGGACCTCAGGGGACGAAGCACAGATACGCAGTATTTT.

The CDR3 DNA sequence: TGTGCCAGCAGCTTGCCCGGTGCGGGCAAAAACATTCAGTACTTC. Amino acids: CASSLPGAGKNIQYF. The chain combines TRBV5-4 with TRBJ2-4; weak D call: TRBD2 (5 bases). Germline V CDR1 and CDR2: SGHNT, YYREEE (reference sequence). The CDR3 extends over 15 amino acids. Trimming left V 1 base short and J 3 bases short, with 11 bases between. Complete variable domain (other parts from reference TRBV5-4 and TRBJ2-4): ETGVTQSPTHLIKTRGQQVTLRCSSQSGHNTVSWYQQALGQGPQFIFQYYREEENGRGNFPPRFSGLQFPNYSSELNVNALELDDSALYLCASSLPGAGKNIQYFGAGTRLSVL.

The chain recombines TRBV5-6 with TRBJ2-7; maybe TRBD1 (7 bases). The CDR3 contains 15 residues. In germline, CDR1 is SGHDT, CDR2 YYEEEE. The V and J ends lost 6 bases and 0 bases respectively, with 16 bases between them. Written as DNA, the CDR3 is TGTGCCAGCAACACGGGGGACAGCGGCTCCTACGAGCAGTACTTC. This sequence encodes CASNTGDSGSYEQYF.

A few counts support this clone. This chain joins TRBV5-6 and TRBJ2-1; 7 nucleotides line up with TRBD1. Germline-derived CDR1 and CDR2 are SGHDT and YYEEEE. CDR3 size: 15 residues. V lost 3 bases, J lost 4 bases, and 7 bases stayed unmatched. DNA of the CDR3: TGTGCCAGCAGCTGGAGAGGGGGCAGGTACAATGAGCAGTTCTTC. Amino acid sequence: CASSWRGGRYNEQFF.

V usage is TRBV7-9 and J usage is TRBJ1-4; D remains ambiguous. V dropped 5 bases and J dropped 4 bases, with 8 bases sitting between them. Per germline, CDR1 SEHNR and CDR2 FQNEAQ (reference sequence). The CDR3 totals 13 residues. The DNA of the CDR3 is TGTGCCAGCAGCCTTACAGATAATGAAAAACTGTTTTTT. It is translated as CASSLTDNEKLFF.

The gene calls are TRBV2 and TRBJ1-6; D is possibly TRBD1 (5 bases). The CDR3 has 12 residues. Germline values: CDR1 SNHLY, CDR2 FYNNEI. Trimming stripped 8 bases from V and 9 bases from J, with 11 bases between. The CDR3 DNA reads TGTGCCAGCCAGGGTCAGGCTTCACCCCTCCACTTT. Protein sequence: CASQGQASPLHF.

The chain combines TRBV7-8 with TRBJ1-1; D may be TRBD1 (5 bases). Germline V gives CDR1 SGHVS, CDR2 FQNEAQ. This CDR3 is built from 15 residues. V shed 5 bases and J shed 5 bases, with 18 bases lying between them. The CDR3 nucleotides are TGTGCCAGCAGCCGCTTTGGGCAGGGAGGGACTGAAGCTTTCTTT. Its translation: CASSRFGQGGTEAFF.

This clone was counted a single time. The V and J genes are TRBV6-5 and TRBJ1-1, with D maybe TRBD1 (6 bases). Germline V gives CDR1 MNHEY, CDR2 SVGAGI. Trimming pared 5 bases from V and 4 bases from J, leaving 17 bases between. The CDR3 has 15 amino acids. The CDR3 sequence is CASSPNRAPGTEAFF. The CDR3 DNA sequence: TGTGCCAGCAGTCCAAACAGGGCCCCGGGCACTGAAGCTTTCTTT.

The chain joins TRBV5-1 to TRBJ2-7, with TRBD1 matching 9 bases. Germline V gives CDR1 SGHRS, CDR2 YFSETQ. The CDR3 consists of 14 residues. J was trimmed by 2 bases and V by 2 bases; bases with no gene match: 2. CDR3 DNA: TGCGCCAGCAGCTTAGACAGGGGGGCCTACGAGCAGTACTTC. It yields the protein CASSLDRGAYEQYF.

The chain combines TRBV5-1 with TRBJ2-7; 9 bases fit TRBD1. Losses at the gene ends were 4 bases for V and 6 bases for J; bases not matched to a gene: 8. The CDR3 length is 14 residues. CDR1 is SGHRS, CDR2 YFSETQ, per germline. CDR3 nucleotide sequence: TGCGCCAGCAGCCAAGGGACAGGGTACGGCGAGCAGTACTTC. It encodes CASSQGTGYGEQYF.

The chain links TRBV4-1 to TRBJ2-1; no clear D. Germline-derived CDR1 and CDR2 are MGHRA and YSYEKL. This CDR3 has 17 amino acids. The V end was cut by 0 bases, the J end by 0 bases, with 12 bases between. CDR3 sequence reads: CASSQDQAGFSYNEQFF. The DNA for the CDR3 is TGCGCCAGCAGCCAAGATCAGGCCGGCTTCTCCTACAATGAGCAGTTCTTC.

The chain couples TRBV19 to TRBJ2-5; 8 bases align to TRBD1. The V gene end was trimmed by 3 bases and the J gene end by 4 bases; junction bases not matched to a gene: 7. Germline V gene lookup returns CDR1 LNHDA and CDR2 SQIVND (reference sequence). This CDR3 contains 15 residues. The CDR3 loop is CASSIRLDRVETQYF. CDR3 nucleotides: TGTGCCAGTAGTATTCGGCTGGACAGGGTAGAGACCCAGTACTTC.

This chain links TRBV4-1 with TRBJ1-4; 7 positions agree with TRBD1. J lost 1 base, V lost 4 bases, and 6 bases had no gene match. The CDR3 is 16 amino acids. CDR1 is MGHRA and CDR2 is YSYEKL in the germline V gene. The CDR3 DNA reads TGCGCCAGCAGCCCCCAGGGGGGTTTAACTAATGAAAAACTGTTTTTT. Amino acid sequence: CASSPQGGLTNEKLFF.

The V call is TRBV19, the J call TRBJ1-5; D ambiguous. Germline V lookup: CDR1 LNHDA, CDR2 SQIVND (reference sequence). The CDR3 spans 17 residues. V lost 1 base and J lost 1, with 14 bases in between. CDR3 sequence reads: CASSIGRGAVSNQPQHF. CDR3 nucleotide sequence: TGTGCCAGTAGTATAGGACGGGGTGCTGTAAGCAATCAGCCCCAGCATTTT.

The CDR3: CASSLGLVDTQYF. CDR3 bases: TGTGCCAGCAGCTTAGGACTAGTGGATACGCAGTATTTT. V gene TRBV7-9 combines with J gene TRBJ2-3; D might be TRBD2 (6 bases). V lost 1 base to trimming and J lost 6 bases, with 8 bases between them. There are 13 residues in the CDR3. CDR1 and CDR2 from the germline V gene are SEHNR and FQNEAQ (reference sequence).

This sequence joins TRBV7-9 and TRBJ1-1, with TRBD1 identical over 9 bases. CDR3 size: 13 residues. V shed 5 bases and J 12 bases; nucleotides not matched to a gene: 10. Germline assignment: CDR1 SEHNR and CDR2 FQNEAQ (reference sequence). CDR3 residues: CASSPNGGQGTFF. The CDR3 DNA reads as TGTGCCAGCAGCCCTAACGGGGGACAGGGAACTTTCTTT.

This chain links TRBV6-4 with TRBJ2-7, with a tentative D call TRBD2 (5 bases). CDR3 length: 15 amino acids. Germline V gives CDR1 MRHNA, CDR2 SNTAGT. V lost 0 bases, J lost 3 bases, and 12 bases lay in between. The CDR3 coding sequence is TGTGCCAGCAGTGACTCGAAGGAGGACGGCTACGAGCAGTACTTC. It yields the protein CASSDSKEDGYEQYF.

This clone was seen only once. The V gene is TRBV6-5, the J gene TRBJ2-7; 10 nucleotides agree with TRBD1. The CDR3 is made up of 14 amino acids. V was clipped by 8 bases and J by 1 base; unmatched bases: 5. Germline V gene data show CDR1 as MNHEY and CDR2 as SVGAGI. CDR3 coding DNA: TGTGCCAGCGGAAGGACAGGGGGTTCCTACGAGCAGTACTTC. Protein product: CASGRTGGSYEQYF.